The present T cell receptor beta chain was sequenced within a study of long-term antiretroviral therapy in people with HIV. Study-level findings and limits: ART was followed by higher diversity that remained below transplant donor controls. CDR3 length ranges were narrower in HIV repertoires than in controls.

This CDR3 contains 12 residues. CDR1 is GTSNPN, CDR2 SVGIG, per germline (reference sequence). Trimming removed 1 base from V and 7 bases from J; junction bases left unmatched: 0. Regarding this clone: Its cognate antigen is unknown.

Assay version v3.0 of immunoSEQ was used, and it was run at survey level. It was roughly 40,000-55,000 T-cell genomes per sample that sequencing targeted. The assay was immunoSEQ multiplex PCR, and TCRdb's table has in-frame clones only and misses some. The sample holds about 7,200 clones, 65% to 75% seen once. The study used samples holding about 0.9-11 million cryopreserved PBMC before DNA extraction. Sequenced material: unsorted PBMCs, taken about 0.9 years before starting antiretroviral therapy. This chain uses TRBV30 with TRBJ1-5; 8 bases are a match to TRBD1. The sequence was collected from a middle-aged man with HIV. The CDR3 protein is CAWSGTGQPQHF. The DNA of the CDR3 is TGTGCCTGGAGTGGGACAGGGCAGCCCCAGCATTTT. Complete variable domain (other parts from reference TRBV30 and TRBJ1-5): SQTIHQWPATLVQPVGSPLSLECTVEGTSNPNLYWYRQAAGRGLQLLFYSVGIGQISSEVPQNLSASRPQDRQFILSSKKLLLSDSGFYLCAWSGTGQPQHFGDGTRLSIL.